This T cell receptor (beta chain) was sequenced in a study of T cells expressing NK-cell markers. The overall study: It was sorted CD3+CD56-NKG2C+, CD3+CD56+NKG2C- and CD3+CD56+NKG2C+ T cells that provided the TCR beta repertoires. Just one sequenced donor of eight was HCMV-seronegative, while seven were seropositive.

Findings and caveats of the study: It remained uncertain whether the expanded NKG2C+ T cell clones were specific for HCMV antigens.

Details on this clonotype: The target antigen is unknown.

TCRdb re-called the 5' RACE reads and gives one entry per CDR3 protein, without DNA. The record lists 150,000 to 170,000 distinct CDR3 sequences, of which the ten most abundant hold roughly a third. This TCR derives from a woman in her forties or fifties in good health. Sequenced sample: blood T cells: a sorted CD56 or NKG2C T cell subset, CD4+ or CD8+ T cells, or bulk PBMC T cells (not recorded which).

The CDR3 loop reads CASSSPPGTSWFF. The chain joins TRBV11-2 to TRBJ2-1; the D call of TRBD2 rests on TCRdb alone, since no DNA is present to check it. The CDR3 spans 13 residues. Germline assignment: CDR1 SGHAT and CDR2 FQNNGV.